This T cell receptor (beta chain) was identified during a study of CD8+ T cells in alopecia areata. Findings and caveats of the study: When scalp samples are sequenced, resident alphabeta T cells of normal skin are also captured.

This clone was observed a few times. Its antigen is not known. Gene labels here are mouse ones. The CDR3 end lies 4 residues beyond the end of the read and is filled in from the germline J gene. V dropped 5 bases and J dropped 5 bases, with 10 bases sitting between them. Germline CDR1 is NNHDY and CDR2 is SYVADS. The CDR3 is 13 amino acids. Isolated RNA was reverse transcribed into cDNA used as the sequencing template. Using immunoSEQ multiplex PCR, the repertoire was profiled, and TCRdb retains in-frame clones only, with some absent. The sample was found to contain some 110,000 clones, and every one recurs.

This sequence originates from a C3H/HeJ mouse with alopecia areata. MHC haplotype of the strain: H2-k. Sequencing input: lesional skin. The rearrangement joins TRBV13-3 to TRBJ1-4, with TRBD1 as a possible D gene (6 bases). This CDR3 reads CASRSQGNERLFF. The CDR3 bases that were read are TGTGCCAGCAGATCACAGGGAAACGAA.